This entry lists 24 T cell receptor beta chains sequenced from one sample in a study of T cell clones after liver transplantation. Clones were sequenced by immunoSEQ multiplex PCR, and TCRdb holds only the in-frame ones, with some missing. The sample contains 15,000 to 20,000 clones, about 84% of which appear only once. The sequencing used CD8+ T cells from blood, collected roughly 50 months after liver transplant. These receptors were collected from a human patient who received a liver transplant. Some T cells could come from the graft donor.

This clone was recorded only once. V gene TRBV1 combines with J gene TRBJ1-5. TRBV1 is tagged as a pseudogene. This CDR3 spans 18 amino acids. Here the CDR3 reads CTSSQGASEGYSNQPQHF. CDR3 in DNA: TGCACCAGCAGCCAAGGAGCCTCTGAGGGTTATAGCAATCAGCCCCAGCATTTT.

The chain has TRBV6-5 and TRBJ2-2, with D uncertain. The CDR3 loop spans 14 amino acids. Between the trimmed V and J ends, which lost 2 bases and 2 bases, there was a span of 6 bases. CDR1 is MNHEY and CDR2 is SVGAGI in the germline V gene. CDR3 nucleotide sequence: TGTGCCAGCAGTTACGGCCATAACACCGGGGAGCTGTTTTTT. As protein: CASSYGHNTGELFF.

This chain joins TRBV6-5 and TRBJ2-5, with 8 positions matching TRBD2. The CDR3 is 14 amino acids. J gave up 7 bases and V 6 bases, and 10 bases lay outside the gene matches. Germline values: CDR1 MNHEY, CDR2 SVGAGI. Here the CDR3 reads CASSDDSGTGTQYF. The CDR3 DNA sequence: TGTGCCAGCAGCGACGATAGCGGGACGGGGACCCAGTACTTC.

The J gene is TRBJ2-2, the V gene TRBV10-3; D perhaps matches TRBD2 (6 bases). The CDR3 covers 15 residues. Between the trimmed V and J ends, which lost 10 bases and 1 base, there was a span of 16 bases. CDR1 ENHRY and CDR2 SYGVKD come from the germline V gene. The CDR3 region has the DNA TGTGCCACCCCCCGACGGGGAGGGAACACCGGGGAGCTGTTTTTT. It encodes CATPRRGGNTGELFF.

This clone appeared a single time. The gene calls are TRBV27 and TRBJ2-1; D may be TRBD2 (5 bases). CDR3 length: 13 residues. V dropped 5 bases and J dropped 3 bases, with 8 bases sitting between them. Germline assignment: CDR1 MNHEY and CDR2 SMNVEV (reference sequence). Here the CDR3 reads CASSLGLYNEQFF. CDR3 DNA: TGTGCCAGCAGTCTCGGACTCTACAATGAGCAGTTCTTC.

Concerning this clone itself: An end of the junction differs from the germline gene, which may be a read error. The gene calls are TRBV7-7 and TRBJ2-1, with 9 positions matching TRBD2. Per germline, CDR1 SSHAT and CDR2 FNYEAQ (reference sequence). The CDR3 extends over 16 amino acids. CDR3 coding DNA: TGTGCTAGCAGCCCCGTAGCGGGAGCGGTCTACAATGAGCAGTTCTTC. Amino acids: CASSPVAGAVYNEQFF.

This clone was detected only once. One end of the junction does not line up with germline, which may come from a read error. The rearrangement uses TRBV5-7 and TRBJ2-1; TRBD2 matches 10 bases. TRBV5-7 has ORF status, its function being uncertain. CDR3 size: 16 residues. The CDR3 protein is CASSLASGSSYNEQFF. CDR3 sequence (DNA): TGTGCCAGCAGTTTGGCTAGCGGGAGCTCCTACAATGAGCAGTTCTTC.

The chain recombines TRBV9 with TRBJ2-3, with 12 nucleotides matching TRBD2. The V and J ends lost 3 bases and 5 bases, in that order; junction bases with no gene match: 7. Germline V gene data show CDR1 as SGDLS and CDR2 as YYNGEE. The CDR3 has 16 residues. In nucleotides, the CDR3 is TGTGCCAGCAGCGCCTCCTCGACTAGCGGGGGAGATACGCAGTATTTT. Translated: CASSASSTSGGDTQYF. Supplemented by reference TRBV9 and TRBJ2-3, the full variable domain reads DSGVTQTPKHLITATGQRVTLRCSPRSGDLSVYWYQQSLDQGLQFLIQYYNGEERAKGNILERFSAQQFPDLHSELNLSSLELGDSALYFCASSASSTSGGDTQYFGPGTRLTVL.

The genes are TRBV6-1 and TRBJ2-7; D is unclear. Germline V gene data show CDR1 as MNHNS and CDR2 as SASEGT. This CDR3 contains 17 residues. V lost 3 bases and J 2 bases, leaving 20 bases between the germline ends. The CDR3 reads CASSEMPPGLAAYEQYF. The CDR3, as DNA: TGTGCCAGCAGTGAGATGCCCCCTGGTCTGGCAGCCTACGAGCAGTACTTC.

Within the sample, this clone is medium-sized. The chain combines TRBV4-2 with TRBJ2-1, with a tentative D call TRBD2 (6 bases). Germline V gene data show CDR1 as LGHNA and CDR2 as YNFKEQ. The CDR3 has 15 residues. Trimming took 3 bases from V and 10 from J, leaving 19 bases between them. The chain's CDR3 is CASSQGTSAAGEQFF. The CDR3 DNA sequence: TGTGCCAGCAGCCAGGGGACTTCCGCGGCGGGGGAGCAGTTCTTC.

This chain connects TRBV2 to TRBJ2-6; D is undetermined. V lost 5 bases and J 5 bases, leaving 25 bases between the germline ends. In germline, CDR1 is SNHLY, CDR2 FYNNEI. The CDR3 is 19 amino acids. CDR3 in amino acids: CASSCASYPIQSRANVLTF. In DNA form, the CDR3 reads TGTGCCAGCAGTTGTGCGAGTTACCCGATACAAAGTCGGGCCAACGTCCTGACTTTC.

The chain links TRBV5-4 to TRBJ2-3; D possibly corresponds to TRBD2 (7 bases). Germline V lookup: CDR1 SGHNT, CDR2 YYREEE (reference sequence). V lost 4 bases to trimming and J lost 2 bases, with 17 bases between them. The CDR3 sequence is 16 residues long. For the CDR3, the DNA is TGTGCCAGCAGCGGGGGGGCTAGCGGAATCACAGATACGCAGTATTTT. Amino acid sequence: CASSGGASGITDTQYF. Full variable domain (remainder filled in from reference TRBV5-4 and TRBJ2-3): ETGVTQSPTHLIKTRGQQVTLRCSSQSGHNTVSWYQQALGQGPQFIFQYYREEENGRGNFPPRFSGLQFPNYSSELNVNALELDDSALYLCASSGGASGITDTQYFGPGTRLTVL.

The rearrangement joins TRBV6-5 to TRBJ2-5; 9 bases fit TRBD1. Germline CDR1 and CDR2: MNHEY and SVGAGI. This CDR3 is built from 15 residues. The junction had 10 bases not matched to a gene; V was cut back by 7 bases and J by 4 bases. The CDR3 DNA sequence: TGTGCCAGCACCTATAGTGGGGGACAGGGAGAGACCCAGTACTTC. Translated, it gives CASTYSGGQGETQYF.

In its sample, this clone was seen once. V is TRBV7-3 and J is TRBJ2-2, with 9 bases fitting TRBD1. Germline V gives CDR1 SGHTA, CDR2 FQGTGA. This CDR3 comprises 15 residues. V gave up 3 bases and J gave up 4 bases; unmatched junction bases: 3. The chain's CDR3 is CASSFGTGSTGELFF. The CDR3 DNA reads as TGTGCCAGCAGCTTCGGGACAGGGTCCACCGGGGAGCTGTTTTTT.

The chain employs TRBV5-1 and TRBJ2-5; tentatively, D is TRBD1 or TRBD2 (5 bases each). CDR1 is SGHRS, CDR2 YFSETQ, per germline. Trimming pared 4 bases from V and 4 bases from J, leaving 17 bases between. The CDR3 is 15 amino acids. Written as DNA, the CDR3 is TGCGCCAGCAGCGCCGGACTTGCTGGGGGAGAGACCCAGTACTTC. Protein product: CASSAGLAGGETQYF. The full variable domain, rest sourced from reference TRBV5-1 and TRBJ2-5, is KAGVTQTPRYLIKTRGQQVTLSCSPISGHRSVSWYQQTPGQGLQFLFEYFSETQRNKGNFPGRFSGRQFSNSRSEMNVSTLELGDSALYLCASSAGLAGGETQYFGPGTRLLVL.

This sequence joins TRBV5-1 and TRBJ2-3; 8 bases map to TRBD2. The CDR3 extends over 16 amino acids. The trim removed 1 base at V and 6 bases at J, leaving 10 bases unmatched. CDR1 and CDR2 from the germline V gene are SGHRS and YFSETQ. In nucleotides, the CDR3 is TGCGCCAGCAGCTTGTTCCAGGGGACTAGAGGGGATACGCAGTATTTT. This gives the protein CASSLFQGTRGDTQYF.

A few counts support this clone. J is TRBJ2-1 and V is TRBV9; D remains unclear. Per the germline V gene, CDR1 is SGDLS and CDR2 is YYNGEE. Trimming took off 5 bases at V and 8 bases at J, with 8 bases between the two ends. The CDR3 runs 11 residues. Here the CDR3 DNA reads TGTGCCAGCAGTGAGGCCGATGAGCAGTTCTTC. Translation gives CASSEADEQFF.

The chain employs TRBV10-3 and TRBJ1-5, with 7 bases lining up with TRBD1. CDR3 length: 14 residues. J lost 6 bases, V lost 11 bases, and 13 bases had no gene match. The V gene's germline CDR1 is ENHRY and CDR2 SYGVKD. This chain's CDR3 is CAVGTGTATQPQHF. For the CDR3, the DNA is TGTGCCGTAGGAACCGGGACAGCTACTCAGCCCCAGCATTTT.

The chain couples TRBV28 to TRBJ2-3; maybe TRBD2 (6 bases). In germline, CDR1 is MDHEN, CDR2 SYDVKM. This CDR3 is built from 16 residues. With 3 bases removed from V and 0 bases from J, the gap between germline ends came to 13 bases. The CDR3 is CASSFESGLSTDTQYF. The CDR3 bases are TGTGCCAGCAGTTTCGAGAGCGGGCTTAGCACAGATACGCAGTATTTT.

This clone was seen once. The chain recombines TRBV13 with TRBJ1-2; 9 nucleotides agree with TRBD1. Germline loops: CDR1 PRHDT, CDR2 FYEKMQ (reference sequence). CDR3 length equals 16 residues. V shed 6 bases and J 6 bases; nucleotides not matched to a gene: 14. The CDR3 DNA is TGTGCCAGCAGGCACCGTGGGACAGGGAAAAACGATGGCTACACCTTC. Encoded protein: CASRHRGTGKNDGYTF.

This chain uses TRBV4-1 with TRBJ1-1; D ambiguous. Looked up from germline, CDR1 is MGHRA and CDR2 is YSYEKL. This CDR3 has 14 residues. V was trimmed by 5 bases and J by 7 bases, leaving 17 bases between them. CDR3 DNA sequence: TGCGCCAGCAGCGTAGCCGTAGCGCGGATTGAAGCTTTCTTT. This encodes CASSVAVARIEAFF.

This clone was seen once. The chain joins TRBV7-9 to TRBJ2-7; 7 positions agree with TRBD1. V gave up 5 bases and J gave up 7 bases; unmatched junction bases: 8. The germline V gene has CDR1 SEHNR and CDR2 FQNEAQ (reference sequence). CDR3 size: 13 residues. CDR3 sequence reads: CASSPWDSVEQYF. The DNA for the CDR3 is TGTGCCAGCAGCCCCTGGGACAGCGTAGAGCAGTACTTC.

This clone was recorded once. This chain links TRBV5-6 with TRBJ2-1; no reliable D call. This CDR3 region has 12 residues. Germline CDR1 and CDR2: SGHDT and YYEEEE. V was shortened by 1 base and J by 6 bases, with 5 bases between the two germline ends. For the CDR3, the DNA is TGTGCCAGCAGCTTGAACGGCAATGAGCAGTTCTTC. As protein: CASSLNGNEQFF.

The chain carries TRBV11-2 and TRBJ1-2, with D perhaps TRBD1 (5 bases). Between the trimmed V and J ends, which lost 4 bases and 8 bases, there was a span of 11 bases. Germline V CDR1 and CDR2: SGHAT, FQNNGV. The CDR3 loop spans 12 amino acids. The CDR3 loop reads CASSWGNLGYTF. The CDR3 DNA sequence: TGTGCCAGCAGCTGGGGGAACCTCGGCTACACCTTC.